This is a list of T cell receptor beta chains from one sample in a study of T cell repertoires and Cas9 in healthy adults. Sequencing used immunoSEQ multiplex PCR; TCRdb keeps in-frame clones, though not all of them. The table shows about 14,000 clones, with 80% to 90% occurring only once. Sequenced sample: Tregs (CD4+, CD25+, CD127-, CD137-, CD154-) from PBMCs; culture status not recorded. These TCRs come from a human donor in good health. CDR3s leave out the opening cysteine and the closing phenylalanine or tryptophan. For some rows the clone size is stated as once, few or many, or as a class when expanded; others skip it.

clone size: .
V gene: TRBV11-3
CDR3 protein: ASSPTGETQY

clone size: .
V gene: TRBV19
CDR3 protein: ASRPQGPVENTIY

clone size: few
V gene: TRBV7-2
CDR3 protein: ASAPSVRAGVTKNIQY

clone size: .
V gene: TRBV28
CDR3 protein: ASRQPGWGSEKLF

clone size: .
V gene: TRBV7-9
CDR3 protein: ASSQGLAGDTQY

clone size: .
V gene: TRBV6-1
CDR3 protein: ASTSGGSETQY

clone size: .
V gene: TRBV11-1
CDR3 protein: ASSRRGASAF

clone size: .
V gene: TRBV27
CDR3 protein: ASSFRVGNTIY

clone size: .
V gene: TRBV7-8
CDR3 protein: ASSPRRGGNYGYT

clone size: once
V gene: TRBV29-1
CDR3 protein: SVERPGWKLIEQF

clone size: .
V gene: TRBV18
CDR3 protein: ASSPARGVDQPQH

clone size: few
V gene: TRBV4-1
CDR3 protein: ASSQVPGDTGELF

clone size: .
V gene: TRBV9
CDR3 protein: ASSPLGWERVTNEQF

clone size: .
V gene: TRBV14
CDR3 protein: ASSPRTRGEAF

clone size: .
V gene: TRBV4-2
CDR3 protein: ASSQERSGRAGTQY

clone size: once
V gene: TRBV6-6
CDR3 protein: ASSPTGIYGYT

clone size: .
V gene: TRBV7-8
CDR3 protein: ASSPRTGYSNQPQH

clone size: few
V gene: TRBV28
CDR3 protein: ASSLIQSTDTQY

clone size: .
V gene: TRBV4-1
CDR3 protein: ASSYYGTGGASTEAF

clone size: .
V gene: TRBV4-3
CDR3 protein: ASSQDLPSPSGGSTDTQY

clone size: once
V gene: TRBV7-2
CDR3 protein: ASSLVEGGQPQH

clone size: .
V gene: TRBV28
CDR3 protein: ASSFLTELGYT

clone size: .
V gene: TRBV14
CDR3 protein: ASSLRLAGVGGETQY

clone size: .
V gene: TRBV4-1
CDR3 protein: ASSQAAGTEAF

clone size: .
V gene: TRBV28
CDR3 protein: ASGGGQGRNEQF

clone size: .
V gene: TRBV19
CDR3 protein: ASSEGYQPQH